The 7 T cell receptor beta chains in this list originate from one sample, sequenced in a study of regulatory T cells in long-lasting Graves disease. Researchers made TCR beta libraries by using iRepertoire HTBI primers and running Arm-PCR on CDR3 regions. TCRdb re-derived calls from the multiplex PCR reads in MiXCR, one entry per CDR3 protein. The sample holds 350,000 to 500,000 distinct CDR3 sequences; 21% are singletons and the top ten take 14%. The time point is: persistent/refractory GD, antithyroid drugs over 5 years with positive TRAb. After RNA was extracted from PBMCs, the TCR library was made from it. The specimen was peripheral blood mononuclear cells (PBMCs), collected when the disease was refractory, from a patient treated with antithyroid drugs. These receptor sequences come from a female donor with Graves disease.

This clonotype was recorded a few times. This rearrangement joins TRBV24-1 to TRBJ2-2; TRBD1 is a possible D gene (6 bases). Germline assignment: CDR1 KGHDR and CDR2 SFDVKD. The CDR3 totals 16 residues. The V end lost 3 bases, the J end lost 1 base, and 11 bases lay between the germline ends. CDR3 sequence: CATSDPGHQNTGELFF. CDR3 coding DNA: TGTGCCACCAGTGATCCGGGACACCAGAACACCGGGGAGCTGTTTTTT.

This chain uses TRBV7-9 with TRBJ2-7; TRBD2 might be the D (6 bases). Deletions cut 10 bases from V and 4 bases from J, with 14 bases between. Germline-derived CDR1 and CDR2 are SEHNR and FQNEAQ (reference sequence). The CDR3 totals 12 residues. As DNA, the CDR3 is TGTGCCACCACCGGGACTCGGTACGAGCAGTACTTC. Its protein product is CATTGTRYEQYF.

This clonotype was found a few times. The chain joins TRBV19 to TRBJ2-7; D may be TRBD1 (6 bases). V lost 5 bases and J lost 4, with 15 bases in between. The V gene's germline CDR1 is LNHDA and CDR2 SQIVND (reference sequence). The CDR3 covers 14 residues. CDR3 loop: CASSQTRTVYEQYF. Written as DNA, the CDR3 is TGTGCCAGTAGTCAAACCCGGACAGTATACGAGCAGTACTTC. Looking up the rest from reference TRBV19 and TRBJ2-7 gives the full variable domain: DGGITQSPKYLFRKEGQNVTLSCEQNLNHDAMYWYRQDPGQGLRLIYYSQIVNDFQKGDIAEGYSVSREKKESFPLTVTSAQKNPTAFYLCASSQTRTVYEQYFGPGTRLTVT.

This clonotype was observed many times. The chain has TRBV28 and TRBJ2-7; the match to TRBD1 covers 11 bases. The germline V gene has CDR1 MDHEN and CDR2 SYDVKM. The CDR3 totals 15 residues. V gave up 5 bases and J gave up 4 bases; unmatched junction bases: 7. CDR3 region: CASSPLGQGAYEQYF. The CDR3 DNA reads TGTGCCAGCAGTCCTCTTGGACAGGGGGCGTACGAGCAGTACTTC.

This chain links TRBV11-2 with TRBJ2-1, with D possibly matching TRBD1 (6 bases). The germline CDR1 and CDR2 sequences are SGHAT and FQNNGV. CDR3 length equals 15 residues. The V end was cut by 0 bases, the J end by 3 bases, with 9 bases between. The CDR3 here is CASSLEGRGYNEQFF. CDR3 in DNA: TGTGCCAGCAGCTTAGAGGGCAGGGGCTACAATGAGCAGTTCTTC.

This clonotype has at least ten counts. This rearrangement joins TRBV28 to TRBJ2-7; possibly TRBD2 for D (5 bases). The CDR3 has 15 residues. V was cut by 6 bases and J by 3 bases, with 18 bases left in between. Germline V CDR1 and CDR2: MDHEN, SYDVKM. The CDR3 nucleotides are TGTGCCAGCAGCCAAACGGCGGCTCGGGGCTACGAGCAGTACTTC. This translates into CASSQTAARGYEQYF.

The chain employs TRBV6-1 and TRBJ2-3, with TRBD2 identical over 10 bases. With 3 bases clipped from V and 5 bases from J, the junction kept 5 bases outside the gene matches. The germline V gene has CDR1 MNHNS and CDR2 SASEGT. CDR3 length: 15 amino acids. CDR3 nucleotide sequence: TGTGCCAGCAGTGATAGCGGGAGGAGGGAAGATACGCAGTATTTT. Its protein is CASSDSGRREDTQYF.